This T cell receptor beta chain was profiled in a study of blood T cell repertoires in COVID-19. Study at large: There were acute and convalescent COVID-19 samples, and they came from the United States, Italy and Spain.

In the source study's methods: The assay estimated nucleated cells by amplifying reference gene primers. Generated by immunoSEQ multiplex PCR, the TCRdb table keeps only in-frame clones and is missing some. V, J and clone size are taken as reported in that table, and D and trimming were inferred from the DNA itself. The sample includes around 120,000 clones, around four fifths of them seen just once. With respect to this clone: One end of the junction does not line up with germline, which may come from a read error.

This CDR3 region has 13 residues. V usage is TRBV12-3 or TRBV12-4 and J usage is TRBJ2-5; unclear D gene. The TCR comes from an elderly man with active or convalescent COVID-19. Sequencing was performed on peripheral blood. The CDR3 sequence: CASSFGLLESQYF. CDR3 sequence (DNA): TGTGCCAGCAGTTTTGGCCTGCTAGAGTCCCAGTACTTC.